A selection of T cell receptor beta chains follows, all from one sample in a study of T cells in Graves' hyperthyroidism and ophthalmopathy. TCRdb fed the multiplex PCR reads into MiXCR, producing one record per CDR3 protein. The table lists hundreds of thousands of distinct CDR3 sequences, 14% of them singletons. The material sequenced was blood. Receptors originate from a young woman with Graves' hyperthyroidism. Both conserved end residues are part of each CDR3. A D gene is named only where the DNA matches it firmly. Clone size is stated in some rows and not others, as once, few, many or a class when expanded.

v_call: TRBV6-1; cdr3_length: 15; clone_size: many; d_call: TRBD2; j_call: TRBJ2-5; cdr3_aa: CASSSEGAGEETQYF; cdr3_nt: TGTGCCAGCAGTTCTGAGGGAGCGGGGGAGGAGACCCAGTACTTC
v_call: TRBV7-9; cdr3_length: 14; clone_size: many; d_call: .; j_call: TRBJ1-2; cdr3_aa: CASSLALSSYGYTF; cdr3_nt: TGTGCCAGCAGCTTAGCGCTAAGCAGTTATGGCTACACCTTC
v_call: TRBV24-1; cdr3_length: 11; clone_size: many; d_call: .; j_call: TRBJ1-2; cdr3_aa: CATSDSYGYTF; cdr3_nt: TGTGCCACCAGTGACAGTTATGGCTACACCTTC
v_call: TRBV29-1; cdr3_length: 14; clone_size: .; d_call: .; j_call: TRBJ2-1; cdr3_aa: CSARAISSYNEQFF; cdr3_nt: TGCAGCGCCCGGGCAATCAGCTCCTACAATGAGCAGTTCTTC
v_call: TRBV7-9; cdr3_length: 12; clone_size: .; d_call: .; j_call: TRBJ1-1; cdr3_aa: CASSMGALEAFF; cdr3_nt: TGTGCCAGCAGCATGGGGGCCCTTGAAGCTTTCTTT
v_call: TRBV30; cdr3_length: 14; clone_size: many; d_call: .; j_call: TRBJ2-7; cdr3_aa: CAWIPPGRSYEQYF; cdr3_nt: TGTGCCTGGATCCCGCCCGGCAGGTCCTACGAGCAGTACTTC
v_call: TRBV28; cdr3_length: 17; clone_size: many; d_call: TRBD2; j_call: TRBJ2-3; cdr3_aa: CASSLPPLAGVTDTQYF; cdr3_nt: TGTGCCAGCAGTTTGCCCCCCCTAGCGGGAGTTACAGATACGCAGTATTTT
v_call: TRBV4-2; cdr3_length: 17; clone_size: few; d_call: .; j_call: TRBJ2-1; cdr3_aa: CASSQRRWTTGGDEQFF; cdr3_nt: TGTGCCAGCAGCCAACGAAGGTGGACTACCGGTGGGGATGAGCAGTTCTTC
v_call: TRBV19; cdr3_length: 16; clone_size: .; d_call: TRBD2; j_call: TRBJ2-5; cdr3_aa: CASSVQLAGGRKTQYF; cdr3_nt: TGTGCCAGTAGTGTTCAACTAGCGGGAGGCCGGAAGACCCAGTACTTC
v_call: TRBV15; cdr3_length: 20; clone_size: few; d_call: TRBD2; j_call: TRBJ2-3; cdr3_aa: CATSILGAGGPRALPDTQYF; cdr3_nt: TGTGCCACCAGCATACTGGGAGCGGGAGGCCCGAGGGCATTACCAGATACGCAGTATTTT
v_call: TRBV12-3/TRBV12-4; cdr3_length: 17; clone_size: few; d_call: TRBD1; j_call: TRBJ2-7; cdr3_aa: CASIHFPGQGGIYEQYF; cdr3_nt: TGTGCCAGCATACACTTCCCGGGACAGGGGGGGATCTACGAGCAGTACTTC
v_call: TRBV27; cdr3_length: 15; clone_size: many; d_call: .; j_call: TRBJ1-1; cdr3_aa: CASTPRGGYVTEAFF; cdr3_nt: TGTGCCAGCACCCCCAGGGGAGGGTACGTCACTGAAGCTTTCTTT
v_call: TRBV4-1; cdr3_length: 16; clone_size: many; d_call: .; j_call: TRBJ2-7; cdr3_aa: CASSQYRGGEKDEQYF; cdr3_nt: TGCGCCAGCAGCCAATACCGAGGGGGGGAGAAGGACGAGCAGTACTTC
v_call: TRBV19; cdr3_length: 14; clone_size: few; d_call: TRBD2; j_call: TRBJ2-3; cdr3_aa: CASSFAGGKDTQYF; cdr3_nt: TGTGCCAGTAGTTTTGCGGGAGGAAAAGATACGCAGTATTTT
v_call: TRBV11-3; cdr3_length: 16; clone_size: many; d_call: TRBD2; j_call: TRBJ2-1; cdr3_aa: CASSPDWTRGRNEQFF; cdr3_nt: TGTGCCAGCAGCCCTGACTGGACTAGAGGGAGGAATGAGCAGTTCTTC
v_call: TRBV2; cdr3_length: 15; clone_size: many; d_call: .; j_call: TRBJ1-5; cdr3_aa: CASKPSLRLNQPQHF; cdr3_nt: TGTGCCAGCAAGCCCAGCCTCCGACTCAATCAGCCCCAGCATTTT
v_call: TRBV28; cdr3_length: 15; clone_size: many; d_call: .; j_call: TRBJ2-1; cdr3_aa: CASSFPREYYNEQFF; cdr3_nt: TGTGCCAGCAGTTTTCCCCGGGAGTACTACAATGAGCAGTTCTTC
v_call: TRBV29-1; cdr3_length: 13; clone_size: few; d_call: TRBD2; j_call: TRBJ2-3; cdr3_aa: CSVRSGSADTQYF; cdr3_nt: TGCAGCGTAAGGAGCGGGAGCGCAGATACGCAGTATTTT
v_call: TRBV2; cdr3_length: 15; clone_size: many; d_call: TRBD2; j_call: TRBJ2-2; cdr3_aa: CASSEGGFVAGELFF; cdr3_nt: TGTGCCAGCAGTGAGGGGGGGTTCGTCGCCGGGGAGCTGTTTTTT
v_call: TRBV6-1; cdr3_length: 11; clone_size: few; d_call: .; j_call: TRBJ2-2; cdr3_aa: CASRHVRELFF; cdr3_nt: TGTGCCAGCAGACACGTAAGGGAGCTGTTTTTT
v_call: TRBV20-1; cdr3_length: 16; clone_size: .; d_call: .; j_call: TRBJ2-5; cdr3_aa: CSARARVWSFRETQYF; cdr3_nt: TGCAGTGCTAGAGCTCGAGTCTGGAGTTTCAGAGAGACCCAGTACTTC
v_call: TRBV12-3/TRBV12-4; cdr3_length: 16; clone_size: .; d_call: .; j_call: TRBJ2-2; cdr3_aa: CASSFVRRKGTGELFF; cdr3_nt: TGTGCCAGCAGTTTCGTAAGGCGAAAGGGAACCGGGGAGCTGTTTTTT
v_call: TRBV10-3; cdr3_length: 14; clone_size: .; d_call: .; j_call: TRBJ2-3; cdr3_aa: CAISDSHNTDTQYF; cdr3_nt: TGTGCCATCAGTGATTCCCACAACACAGATACGCAGTATTTT
v_call: TRBV20-1; cdr3_length: 14; clone_size: .; d_call: TRBD1; j_call: TRBJ2-1; cdr3_aa: CSANAGTGVGGQFF; cdr3_nt: TGCAGTGCAAACGCCGGGACAGGGGTAGGTGGGCAGTTCTTC
v_call: TRBV15; cdr3_length: 19; clone_size: few; d_call: .; j_call: TRBJ1-4; cdr3_aa: CATSRDGLRDSGVYEKLFF; cdr3_nt: TGTGCCACCAGCAGAGATGGTTTGAGAGACAGTGGGGTTTATGAAAAACTGTTTTTT
v_call: TRBV2; cdr3_length: 16; clone_size: many; d_call: TRBD1; j_call: TRBJ2-1; cdr3_aa: CASSATGQGAYNEQFF; cdr3_nt: TGTGCCAGCAGTGCCACTGGACAGGGGGCCTACAATGAGCAGTTCTTC
v_call: TRBV5-5; cdr3_length: 13; clone_size: .; d_call: .; j_call: TRBJ2-1; cdr3_aa: CASSGRDYNEQFF; cdr3_nt: TGTGCCAGCAGCGGCCGGGATTACAATGAGCAGTTCTTC
v_call: TRBV7-2; cdr3_length: 14; clone_size: many; d_call: .; j_call: TRBJ2-7; cdr3_aa: CASSLYRAGDEQYF; cdr3_nt: TGTGCCAGCAGCTTATACAGGGCCGGCGACGAGCAGTACTTC
v_call: TRBV11-2; cdr3_length: 14; clone_size: many; d_call: .; j_call: TRBJ1-1; cdr3_aa: CASSLGRVNTEAFF; cdr3_nt: TGTGCCAGCAGCTTAGGCAGGGTGAACACTGAAGCTTTCTTT
v_call: TRBV7-9; cdr3_length: 15; clone_size: many; d_call: TRBD1; j_call: TRBJ2-7; cdr3_aa: CASSSSGTGIYEQYF; cdr3_nt: TGTGCCAGCAGCTCCTCCGGGACAGGGATCTACGAGCAGTACTTC
v_call: TRBV11-2; cdr3_length: 14; clone_size: many; d_call: .; j_call: TRBJ1-2; cdr3_aa: CASSPVGGGYGYTF; cdr3_nt: TGTGCCAGCAGCCCCGTAGGAGGTGGCTATGGCTACACCTTC
v_call: TRBV30; cdr3_length: 13; clone_size: many; d_call: TRBD1; j_call: TRBJ1-1; cdr3_aa: CAYWGTGGPEAFF; cdr3_nt: TGTGCCTACTGGGGGACAGGGGGGCCTGAAGCTTTCTTT
v_call: TRBV20-1; cdr3_length: 14; clone_size: many; d_call: TRBD1; j_call: TRBJ2-1; cdr3_aa: CSASHNPTGYEQFF; cdr3_nt: TGCAGTGCTAGCCACAACCCGACAGGGTATGAGCAGTTCTTC
v_call: TRBV19; cdr3_length: 15; clone_size: .; d_call: .; j_call: TRBJ1-5; cdr3_aa: CASSMWGSGNQPQHF; cdr3_nt: TGTGCCAGTAGTATGTGGGGGTCAGGCAATCAGCCCCAGCATTTT
v_call: TRBV7-2; cdr3_length: 14; clone_size: many; d_call: .; j_call: TRBJ2-4; cdr3_aa: CASSLKPGVNIQYF; cdr3_nt: TGTGCCAGCAGCTTAAAACCGGGTGTTAACATTCAGTACTTC
v_call: TRBV5-1; cdr3_length: 14; clone_size: few; d_call: TRBD2; j_call: TRBJ2-1; cdr3_aa: CASSLGTSGIGQFF; cdr3_nt: TGCGCCAGCAGCTTGGGGACTAGCGGTATCGGGCAGTTCTTC
v_call: TRBV19; cdr3_length: 17; clone_size: .; d_call: TRBD1; j_call: TRBJ1-2; cdr3_aa: CASSTTTMDRPHYGYTF; cdr3_nt: TGTGCCAGTAGTACCACGACGATGGACAGGCCACACTATGGCTACACCTTC
v_call: TRBV19; cdr3_length: 15; clone_size: many; d_call: TRBD2; j_call: TRBJ2-2; cdr3_aa: CASSGLAGGGGELFF; cdr3_nt: TGTGCCAGTAGCGGACTAGCGGGAGGTGGCGGGGAGCTGTTTTTT
v_call: TRBV20-1; cdr3_length: 15; clone_size: .; d_call: .; j_call: TRBJ2-1; cdr3_aa: CSARRTPSSYNEQFF; cdr3_nt: TGCAGTGCTAGACGGACCCCGAGCTCCTACAATGAGCAGTTCTTC
v_call: TRBV19; cdr3_length: 15; clone_size: .; d_call: TRBD2; j_call: TRBJ2-7; cdr3_aa: CASSARTSGRYEQYF; cdr3_nt: TGTGCCAGTAGTGCTCGGACTAGCGGGAGGTACGAGCAGTACTTC
v_call: TRBV15; cdr3_length: 16; clone_size: many; d_call: .; j_call: TRBJ1-1; cdr3_aa: CATSNPGTSMGTEAFF; cdr3_nt: TGTGCCACCAGCAACCCCGGGACGTCTATGGGCACTGAAGCTTTCTTT
v_call: TRBV29-1; cdr3_length: 13; clone_size: many; d_call: .; j_call: TRBJ2-3; cdr3_aa: CSGEGESTDTQYF; cdr3_nt: TGCAGCGGAGAAGGGGAAAGCACAGATACGCAGTATTTT
v_call: TRBV6-1; cdr3_length: 13; clone_size: few; d_call: TRBD1; j_call: TRBJ1-2; cdr3_aa: CASRPGTEYGYTF; cdr3_nt: TGTGCCAGCAGACCCGGGACAGAGTATGGCTACACCTTC
v_call: TRBV19; cdr3_length: 18; clone_size: once; d_call: TRBD1; j_call: TRBJ2-1; cdr3_aa: CASTPGGGNWDRVNEQFF; cdr3_nt: TGTGCCAGTACCCCCGGTGGGGGGAATTGGGACAGGGTCAATGAGCAGTTCTTC
v_call: TRBV6-4; cdr3_length: 15; clone_size: many; d_call: .; j_call: TRBJ2-3; cdr3_aa: CASSDSAGKADTQYF; cdr3_nt: TGTGCCAGCAGTGACTCTGCGGGCAAGGCAGATACGCAGTATTTT
v_call: TRBV15; cdr3_length: 17; clone_size: .; d_call: TRBD2; j_call: TRBJ2-5; cdr3_aa: CATSRSASGRKKETQYF; cdr3_nt: TGTGCCACCAGCAGGAGTGCTAGCGGGAGGAAAAAAGAGACCCAGTACTTC
v_call: TRBV24-1; cdr3_length: 15; clone_size: few; d_call: TRBD2; j_call: TRBJ2-7; cdr3_aa: CATSDSSGRSDEQYF; cdr3_nt: TGTGCCACCAGTGATTCTAGCGGGAGGAGCGACGAGCAGTACTTC
v_call: TRBV6-1; cdr3_length: 16; clone_size: .; d_call: .; j_call: TRBJ2-5; cdr3_aa: CASKVLGGRLTETQYF; cdr3_nt: TGTGCCAGCAAGGTGTTGGGCGGGCGGCTCACGGAGACCCAGTACTTC
v_call: TRBV7-9; cdr3_length: 15; clone_size: many; d_call: TRBD2; j_call: TRBJ2-7; cdr3_aa: CASSFSSGREHEQYF; cdr3_nt: TGTGCCAGCAGCTTCTCTAGCGGGAGGGAACACGAGCAGTACTTC